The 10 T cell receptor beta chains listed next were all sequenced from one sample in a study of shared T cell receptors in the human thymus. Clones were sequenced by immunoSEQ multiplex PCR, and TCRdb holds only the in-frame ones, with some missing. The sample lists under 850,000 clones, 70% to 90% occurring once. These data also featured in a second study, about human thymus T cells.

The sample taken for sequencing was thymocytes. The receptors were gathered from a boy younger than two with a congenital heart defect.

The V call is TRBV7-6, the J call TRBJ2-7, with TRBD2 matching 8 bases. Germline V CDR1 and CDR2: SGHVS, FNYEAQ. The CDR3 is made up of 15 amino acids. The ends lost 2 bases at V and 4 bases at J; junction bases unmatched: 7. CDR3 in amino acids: CASSLRVGLGYEQYF. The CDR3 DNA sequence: TGTGCCAGCAGCTTAAGGGTGGGACTAGGATACGAGCAGTACTTC.

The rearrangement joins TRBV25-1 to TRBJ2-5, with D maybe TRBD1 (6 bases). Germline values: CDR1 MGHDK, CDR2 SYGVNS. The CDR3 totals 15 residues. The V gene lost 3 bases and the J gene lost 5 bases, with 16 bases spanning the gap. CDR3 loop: CASSDGTMTRETQYF. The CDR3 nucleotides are TGTGCCAGCAGTGATGGGACAATGACCAGGGAGACCCAGTACTTC.

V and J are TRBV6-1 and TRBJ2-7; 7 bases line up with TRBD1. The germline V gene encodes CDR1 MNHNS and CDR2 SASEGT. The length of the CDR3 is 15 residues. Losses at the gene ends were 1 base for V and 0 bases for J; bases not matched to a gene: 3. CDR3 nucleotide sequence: TGTGCCAGCAGTGAAGTTGCAGGGGGCTCCTACGAGCAGTACTTC. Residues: CASSEVAGGSYEQYF.

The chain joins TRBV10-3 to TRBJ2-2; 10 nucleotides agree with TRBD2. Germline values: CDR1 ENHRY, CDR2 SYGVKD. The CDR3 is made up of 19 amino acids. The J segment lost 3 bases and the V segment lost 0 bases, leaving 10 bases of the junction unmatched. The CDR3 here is CAISESRIRTSGYTGELFF. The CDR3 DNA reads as TGTGCCATCAGTGAGTCGAGAATTAGGACTAGCGGTTACACCGGGGAGCTGTTTTTT.

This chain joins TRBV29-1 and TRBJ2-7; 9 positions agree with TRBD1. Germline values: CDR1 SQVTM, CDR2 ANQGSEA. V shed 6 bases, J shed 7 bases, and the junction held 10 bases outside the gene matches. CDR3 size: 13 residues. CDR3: CSVVGTGSGEQYF. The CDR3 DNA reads TGCAGCGTAGTCGGGACAGGGTCGGGGGAGCAGTACTTC.

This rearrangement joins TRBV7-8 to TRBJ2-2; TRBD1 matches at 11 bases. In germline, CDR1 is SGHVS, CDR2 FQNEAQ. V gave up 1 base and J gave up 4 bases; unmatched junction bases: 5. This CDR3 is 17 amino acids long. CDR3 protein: CASSLGGQGAGTGELFF. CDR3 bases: TGTGCCAGCAGCTTAGGTGGACAGGGGGCCGGCACCGGGGAGCTGTTTTTT.

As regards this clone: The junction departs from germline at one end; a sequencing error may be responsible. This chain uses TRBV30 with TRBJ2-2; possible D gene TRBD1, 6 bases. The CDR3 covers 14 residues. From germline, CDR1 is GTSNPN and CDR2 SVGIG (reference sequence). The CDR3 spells CAWERTANPGELFF. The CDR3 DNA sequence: TGTGCCTGGGAAAGGACAGCGAACCCCGGGGAGCTGTTTTTT.

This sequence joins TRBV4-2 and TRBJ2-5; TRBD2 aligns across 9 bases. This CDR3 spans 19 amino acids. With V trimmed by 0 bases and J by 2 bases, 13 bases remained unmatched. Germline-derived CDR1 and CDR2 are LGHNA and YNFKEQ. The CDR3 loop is CASSQDTTSGSAPQETQYF. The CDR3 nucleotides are TGTGCCAGCAGCCAAGATACAACTAGCGGGTCGGCTCCACAAGAGACCCAGTACTTC.

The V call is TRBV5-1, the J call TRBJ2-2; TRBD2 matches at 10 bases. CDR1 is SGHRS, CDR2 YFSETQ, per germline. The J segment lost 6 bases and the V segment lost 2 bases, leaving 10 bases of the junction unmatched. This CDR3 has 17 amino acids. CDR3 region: CASSFSPAGGPAGELFF. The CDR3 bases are TGCGCCAGCAGCTTTTCCCCAGCGGGAGGGCCAGCCGGGGAGCTGTTTTTT.

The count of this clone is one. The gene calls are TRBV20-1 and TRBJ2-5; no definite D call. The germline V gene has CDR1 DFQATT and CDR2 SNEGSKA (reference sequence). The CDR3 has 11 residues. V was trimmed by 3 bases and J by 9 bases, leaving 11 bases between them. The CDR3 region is CSARRHGSQYF. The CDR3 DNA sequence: TGCAGTGCTAGGAGACATGGGTCCCAGTACTTC.